Shown below are 23 T cell receptor beta chains from a single sample sequenced in a study of T-cell reconstitution after alpha-beta-depleted transplantation in children. Unique molecular identifiers tagged the TCRbeta library. Each CDR3 protein gets one entry after TCRdb re-called the PCR reads with MiXCR. The sample lists around 490,000 distinct CDR3 sequences; more than 9.5% were seen once. Sequencing was performed on PBMCs, mostly from graft donor cells, taken 180 days after TCRalphabeta/CD19-depleted stem cell transplant. Every receptor here comes from a female patient aged 2-15 years who had a stem cell transplant for aplastic anemia, so the T cells may come from the graft donor.

This clonotype was seen a handful of times. The V gene is TRBV6-1, the J gene TRBJ2-5, with D maybe TRBD2 (6 bases). The CDR3 extends over 15 amino acids. The germline gives CDR1 MNHNS, CDR2 SASEGT. V lost 6 bases to trimming and J lost 5 bases, with 19 bases between them. The CDR3 DNA follows: TGTGCCAGCAGCCCAACTGGGCGAAGCGGGGAGACCCAGTACTTC. Its protein product is CASSPTGRSGETQYF.

V gene TRBV12-3 or TRBV12-4 combines with J gene TRBJ2-7; D unresolved. Trimming left V 2 bases short and J 0 bases short, with 5 bases between. The CDR3 has 13 residues. The CDR3 protein is CASSLIGSYEQYV. CDR3 coding DNA: TGTGCCAGCAGTTTAATCGGCTCCTACGAGCAGTACGTC.

This clonotype was seen more than once but under ten times. This rearrangement joins TRBV29-1 to TRBJ1-2; 10 bases line up with TRBD1. V was pared by 6 bases and J by 3 bases, with 10 bases of the junction left unmatched. The CDR3 covers 15 residues. The germline V gene has CDR1 SQVTM and CDR2 ANQGSEA. The CDR3 sequence is CSVSAKGQGHYGYTF. Here the CDR3 DNA reads TGCAGCGTCAGCGCTAAGGGACAGGGGCACTATGGCTACACCTTC.

In this sample, this clonotype turned up a few times. The chain carries TRBV4-2 and TRBJ2-3, with 10 bases that match TRBD2. Trimming removed 2 bases from V and 1 base from J; junction bases left unmatched: 9. In germline, CDR1 is LGHNA, CDR2 YNFKEQ. The CDR3 contains 18 residues. The CDR3 here is CASSQRRRSGGGTDTQYF. CDR3 coding DNA: TGTGCCAGCAGCCAAAGGAGGCGGAGCGGGGGGGGCACAGATACGCAGTATTTT.

This sequence joins TRBV7-9 and TRBJ2-1; 9 nucleotides line up with TRBD1. Germline loops: CDR1 SEHNR, CDR2 FQNEAQ (reference sequence). There are 15 residues in the CDR3. The J segment lost 3 bases and the V segment lost 7 bases, leaving 7 bases of the junction unmatched. The CDR3 DNA is TGTGCCAGCACCCTGGGGACAGGGCTCTACAATGAGCAGTTCTTC. Translating gives CASTLGTGLYNEQFF.

The rearrangement joins TRBV11-2 to TRBJ1-4; 9 nucleotides match TRBD1. Germline loops: CDR1 SGHAT, CDR2 FQNNGV. CDR3 length: 15 residues. After removal of 5 bases from V and 8 bases from J, the junction contained 9 bases not matched to a gene. The CDR3 reads CASSIRDRVGEKLFF. In DNA form, the CDR3 reads TGTGCCAGCAGCATCCGGGACAGGGTTGGCGAAAAACTGTTTTTT.

This clonotype appeared a few times. The V and J genes are TRBV18 and TRBJ1-1; TRBD1 might be the D (5 bases). The CDR3 has 15 residues. Trimming took 4 bases from V and 4 from J, leaving 16 bases between them. CDR1 is KGHSH and CDR2 is LQKENI in the germline V gene. The CDR3 coding sequence is TGTGCCAGCTCACTCAACTCGGGGGGAGGCACTGAAGCTTTCTTT. Protein: CASSLNSGGGTEAFF.

The chain has TRBV18 and TRBJ2-3, with 8 bases that match TRBD2. The CDR3 consists of 15 residues. The V gene's germline CDR1 is KGHSH and CDR2 LQKENI. V lost 4 bases to trimming and J lost 2 bases; unmatched junction nucleotides: 5. This chain's CDR3 is CASSLQRGTTDTQYF. DNA for the CDR3: TGTGCCAGCTCACTCCAGCGGGGGACCACAGATACGCAGTATTTT. The full variable domain, rest sourced from reference TRBV18 and TRBJ2-3, is NAGVMQNPRHLVRRRGQEARLRCSPMKGHSHVYWYRQLPEEGLKFMVYLQKENIIDESGMPKERFSAEFPKEGPSILRIQQVVRGDSAAYFCASSLQRGTTDTQYFGPGTRLTVL.

This clonotype was counted between two and nine times. This rearrangement joins TRBV6-5 to TRBJ2-3; 8 nucleotides match TRBD1. Germline CDR1 reads MNHEY; CDR2 reads SVGAGI. V gave up 2 bases and J gave up 5 bases; unmatched junction bases: 9. The CDR3 runs to 16 residues. For the CDR3, the DNA is TGTGCCAGCAGTTACCGAAAGGGACAGGCGAGAGATACGCAGTATTTT. Translation: CASSYRKGQARDTQYF.

This clonotype was detected a few times. The chain employs TRBV4-1 and TRBJ2-1; 10 positions agree with TRBD1. CDR3 length equals 16 residues. V shed 0 bases and J 4 bases; nucleotides not matched to a gene: 3. Looked up from germline, CDR1 is MGHRA and CDR2 is YSYEKL. The CDR3 here is CASSQDLGQGYNEQFF. In DNA, the CDR3 is TGCGCCAGCAGCCAAGATCTGGGACAGGGGTACAATGAGCAGTTCTTC.

This clonotype was seen only a few times. This chain links TRBV20-1 with TRBJ2-5, with D unclear. The V gene's germline CDR1 is DFQATT and CDR2 SNEGSKA (reference sequence). V dropped 3 bases and J dropped 3 bases, with 8 bases sitting between them. The CDR3 contains 12 residues. The CDR3 sequence is CSASVMKETQYF. DNA of the CDR3: TGCAGTGCTAGTGTTATGAAAGAGACCCAGTACTTC.

This clonotype has a handful of counts. V is TRBV12-3 or TRBV12-4 and J is TRBJ1-4; 11 bases align to TRBD1. The CDR3 length is 16 residues. V lost 2 bases, J lost 5 bases, and 4 bases stayed unmatched. DNA of the CDR3: TGTGCCAGCAGTTTACGGACAGGGGGCGAGAATGAAAAACTGTTTTTT. It encodes CASSLRTGGENEKLFF.

This chain links TRBV12-3 or TRBV12-4 with TRBJ2-3; 7 positions agree with TRBD2. The CDR3 loop spans 16 amino acids. Trimming took 3 bases from V and 0 from J; bases not matched to a gene: 6. The CDR3 reads CASSFLAEPSTDTQYF. Here the CDR3 DNA reads TGTGCCAGCAGTTTTCTAGCGGAACCTAGCACAGATACGCAGTATTTT.

The chain combines TRBV11-3 with TRBJ2-7; D gene unclear. V shed 4 bases and J shed 6 bases, with 13 bases lying between them. The CDR3 is 13 amino acids. Germline CDR1 is SGHNT and CDR2 is YENEEA. This CDR3 is CASSYRAASEQYF. For the CDR3, the DNA is TGTGCCAGCAGCTACCGGGCAGCCTCCGAGCAGTACTTC.

The V gene is TRBV25-1, the J gene TRBJ2-3; TRBD2 agrees at 12 bases. Germline lookup yields CDR1 MGHDK and CDR2 SYGVNS. The CDR3 is 13 residues long. V shed 6 bases and J 5 bases; nucleotides not matched to a gene: 0. The CDR3 is CASRGLAGDTQYF. CDR3 in DNA: TGTGCCAGCAGGGGACTAGCGGGAGATACGCAGTATTTT.

This clonotype has a count of ten or more. The chain couples TRBV28 to TRBJ2-6; D is possibly TRBD1 (7 bases). Germline V gives CDR1 MDHEN, CDR2 SYDVKM. The germline V and J ends were trimmed by 7 bases and 2 bases, with 12 bases remaining between them. CDR3 length equals 15 residues. CDR3 DNA: TGTGCCAGCACGCAGGGGGGTCCTGGGGCCAACGTCCTGACTTTC. Its protein product is CASTQGGPGANVLTF.

This clonotype was detected a few times. Here the CDR3 DNA reads TGCGCCAGCAGCTTGTTTCCCGGGAGGGCCAAATACGAGCAGTACTTC. It is translated as CASSLFPGRAKYEQYF. This sequence joins TRBV5-1 and TRBJ2-7; 8 bases agree with TRBD2. Trimming at V came to 1 base and at J to 4 bases, leaving 10 bases not matched to a gene. The germline CDR1 and CDR2 sequences are SGHRS and YFSETQ. The CDR3 consists of 16 residues.

This chain uses TRBV20-1 with TRBJ2-1; D may be TRBD1 or TRBD2 (5 bases each). Germline V gene lookup returns CDR1 DFQATT and CDR2 SNEGSKA (reference sequence). V gave up 0 bases and J gave up 13 bases, with 13 bases separating them. The CDR3 contains 12 residues. CDR3 DNA sequence: TGCAGTGCTAGAGATCGGGACCGGGACCAGTTCTTC. Translated: CSARDRDRDQFF.

The chain carries TRBV29-1 and TRBJ2-1; D ambiguous. Germline CDR1 is SQVTM and CDR2 is ANQGSEA. With 0 bases removed from V and 7 bases from J, the gap between germline ends came to 16 bases. The CDR3 contains 15 residues. Written as DNA, the CDR3 is TGCAGCGTTGAAGATCGGAGACTCGGCTTAAATGAGCAGTTCTTC. Translating it yields CSVEDRRLGLNEQFF.

This clonotype was counted a few times. The chain carries TRBV2 and TRBJ2-2, with D possibly TRBD2 on 6 matching bases. The CDR3 spans 15 residues. Trimming shortened V by 6 bases and J by 0 bases, and 11 bases separated the two germline ends. CDR1 and CDR2 (germline): SNHLY, FYNNEI. CDR3: CASRTGSPNTGELFF. Here the CDR3 DNA reads TGTGCCAGCAGGACCGGGAGCCCGAACACCGGGGAGCTGTTTTTT.

In this sample, this clonotype turned up a few times. J is TRBJ1-1 and V is TRBV6-5; D unresolved. Germline V gene lookup returns CDR1 MNHEY and CDR2 SVGAGI. The CDR3 is 13 amino acids. Deletions cut 0 bases from V and 7 bases from J, with 9 bases between. CDR3 nucleotides: TGTGCCAGCAGTTACTCGAAGGCTATTGAAGCTTTCTTT. Translated: CASSYSKAIEAFF.

Ten or more counts support this clonotype. J is TRBJ2-7 and V is TRBV7-2; no definite D call. V gave up 4 bases and J gave up 3 bases, with 10 bases separating them. The CDR3 totals 13 residues. Germline CDR1 reads SGHTA; CDR2 reads FQGNSA. Here the CDR3 reads CASSSAGGYEQYF. The CDR3 DNA reads TGTGCCAGCAGCTCCGCTGGTGGCTACGAGCAGTACTTC.

V is TRBV18 and J is TRBJ2-5, with 8 bases that match TRBD1. CDR3 length equals 13 residues. V shed 8 bases, J shed 5 bases, and the junction held 7 bases outside the gene matches. Germline V gene data show CDR1 as KGHSH and CDR2 as LQKENI. The CDR3 region is CASTLYRGETQYF. CDR3 coding DNA: TGTGCCAGCACACTCTACAGGGGGGAGACCCAGTACTTC.